This TCR beta chain appears in the sequencing data of a study of CD8+CD57+ T cells in acquired aplastic anemia. Study-wide background: When averaged, DNA from sorted CD4+ and CD8+ cells came to around 3 ug. Study-level points and caveats: Significance was not reached for CD8+ Simpson's diversity between patients and controls.

The template used for profiling TCR beta VDJ and CDR3 was genomic DNA. TCRdb called the reads again in MiXCR, with one record for every CDR3 protein. The sample consists of hundreds of thousands of distinct CDR3 sequences, around 82% of them appearing once. Patients included in sequencing had previously demonstrated CD8+CD57+ cell expansion by flow cytometry. Patients had not yet gotten any therapy when their blood was taken for sampling. In the case of this clonotype: Its antigen remains unknown.

CDR3 size: 13 residues. V was clipped by 9 bases and J by 5 bases, with 16 bases between them. CDR1 is LNHDA and CDR2 is SQIVND in the germline V gene (reference sequence). This sequence originates from a human donor with aplastic anemia. The chain combines TRBV19 with TRBJ1-1; no firm D call. Sample: sorted CD4+, CD8+, or CD8+CD57+ T cells (not recorded which) from PBMCs. The CDR3: CASTHTPGTEAFF. The DNA of the CDR3 is TGTGCCAGCACCCATACCCCTGGGACTGAAGCTTTCTTT.